This TCR beta chain is from a study of cytomegalovirus exposure and HLA in healthy donors. TCRdb's copy holds only in-frame clones and misses some; the assay was immunoSEQ multiplex PCR. The sample carries about 120,000 clones, about 96% recorded once. This TCR came from a man younger than 35 in good health and CMV-seronegative. The sequenced material came from PBMCs.

The CDR3, as DNA: TGTGCCTGGACTCGAGGTAGCGGGAGGGCCCGGGCCGGGGAGCTGTTTTTT. As protein: CAWTRGSGRARAGELFF. The chain is built from TRBV30 and TRBJ2-2; 11 bases match TRBD2. V was pared by 4 bases and J by 6 bases, with 13 bases of the junction left unmatched. The length of the CDR3 is 17 residues. Germline V lookup: CDR1 GTSNPN, CDR2 SVGIG (reference sequence).